This T cell receptor beta chain was obtained from a study of cytomegalovirus exposure and HLA in healthy donors (dated 2017 in TCRdb). For the study in its entirety: An earlier analysis of about 560 of the donors reported 250 to 350 Gb of sequence data and 95 million to 140 million unique TCR beta sequences obtained from some 200 million T cells. About 330 gigabases of sequencing data and around 85 million unique TCR sequences made up an early release that covered approximately 650 HLA-typed donors. Of the approximately 400 genotyped donors, about 84% fell in the genetic ancestry cluster associated with self-reported Caucasian donors. The study aimed to test whether cataloging public T cell receptors could reveal signatures of past pathogen exposure. Using immunosequencing, the study profiled T cell repertoires from roughly 650 subjects and related those repertoires to cytomegalovirus serostatus. Along with the approximately 700-subject first cohort, a separate validation cohort of over a hundred different subjects was used. High-throughput TCR immunosequencing, statistical association of individual TCRs with disease status, and machine learning were combined to predict cytomegalovirus infection status. A later analysis re-analyzed previously published TCR beta repertoires from about 600 donors and added high-resolution HLA genotyping to study TCR occurrence patterns. The later analysis used no new phenotypic data to find candidate immune exposures, relying instead on TCR beta sequences and their occurrence across donors. In an earlier analysis of 587 of the donors, high-throughput TCR beta sequencing was used to judge whether each TCR beta V gene segment behaved as functional or pseudogenic. Donor age, sex, ethnicity and CMV serostatus were compiled alongside the repertoire data. A later genetic analysis used genome-wide SNP genotypes for about three fifths of the roughly 700 donors, treating that subset as a discovery cohort. Every discovery cohort repertoire had been produced on one sequencing platform. Class I and class II HLA loci were covered by the typing at four-digit resolution. Typing coverage differed by locus: A, B, C, DRB1 and DQB1 were typed in about 620-640 donors, DQA1 in 522, DPA1 in 600 to 610, and DPB1 in 400 to 490. Roughly five DR-DQ haplotypes were handled as single units for association and clustering, since linkage in the cohort was strong. Among under 450 genotyped donors of the cohort, an average of about 240,000 unique TCR beta nucleotide sequences were sequenced per donor, roughly 20% of them non-productive.

For this clone: The target of this receptor is not known. Nothing much larger sits one base from this clone, and base qualities are not available.

Beyond this particular receptor, the publication reports: In vitro tests confirmed that a few of the cytomegalovirus-associated TCR beta chains recognize cytomegalovirus antigens. In this cohort, only TCR beta chains were sequenced, and detectable features were limited by the absence of alpha or paired-chain data. Compared with equally common non-associated chains, HLA-associated TCR beta chains in a later analysis were more clonally expanded and had lower generation probabilities. An earlier analysis of some 590 of the donors showed that most TCR beta V segments appeared in productive rearrangements either about 87% or about 30% of the time, which broadly matched IMGT annotations. According to a later analysis, most CMV-associated TCR beta chains appeared to be HLA-restricted, and the HLA associations seemed to be driven largely by CMV exposure. HLA typing was unavailable for some donors at each locus, so association tests used only the typed subset. A total of 150 to 200 TCR beta chains were listed by the study as associated with cytomegalovirus. Strong co-occurrence of HLA alleles, especially DR and DQ, made assigning TCR associations to individual alleles difficult. According to a later analysis, parvovirus B19, influenza, CMV and Epstein-Barr virus appeared linked to several top co-occurrence clusters. According to a later genetic analysis, donors in an Asian-associated ancestry cluster had fewer N-insertions in productive TCRs than the roughly 670-donor mean. At a false discovery rate of 0.05, a later analysis linked some 18,000 TCR beta sequences to specific HLA alleles. A further reported finding was that TCR beta sequences accurately predicted the HLA-A and HLA-B alleles for most subjects in the first cohort. CMV serostatus was the only immune exposure information available for the cohort. According to a later analysis, TCR association rates differed among HLA loci, with DRB1 alleles showing the most associated TCRs and HLA-C alleles showing the fewest. Some IMGT-functional V segments, including TRBV6-2 and TRBV6-3, could not be told apart with the 87-base-pair reads, so those segments were excluded. Presence/absence analyses assumed roughly uniform sequencing depth across donors, an assumption that may not hold. While some public TCRs were present in many individuals, most TCR sequences turned up only very rarely across donors. In a later genetic analysis, a missense DCLRE1C variant was associated with V-gene and J-gene trimming of TCR beta chains, and the association was replicated in an independent cohort. About 17 rarely observed V segments, including chromosome 9 orphons, were excluded from the earlier analysis of several hundred of the donors because counts were too low. The authors suggested that the approach could potentially be extended to other disease states and immunological phenotypes. In both the original and validation cohorts, the classifier was reported to diagnose cytomegalovirus status with high specificity and sensitivity. Linkage disequilibrium might explain the correlated functional status among segregating V segments, but an unknown experimental factor could not be ruled out. A cluster of highly shared sequence variants was judged likely to be a technical artifact of the sequencing pipeline.

Libraries came from the immunoSEQ multiplex PCR assay. A mixture of 60 forward primers for TCR Vbeta segments and 13 reverse primers for TCR Jbeta segments was used in the multiplex PCR. The CDR3 region of rearranged TCR beta genes was amplified from genomic DNA by a multiplex PCR assay. The amplified TCR beta libraries were sequenced on the Illumina HiSeq System as 87-base-pair reads. In the paper's pipeline: A later analysis tallied around 80 million unique TCR beta chains across the 660 or so repertoires, and approximately 12 million of those chains were shared by two or more donors. Raw reads were error-corrected and collapsed into unique sequences by a nearest-neighbor algorithm in which closely related sequences were merged to remove PCR and sequencing errors. To assign V, D and J gene segments, CDR3 sequences were aligned to IMGT reference sequences. For a sequence to be retained, a match of at least six nucleotides was required to both a V gene segment and a J gene segment. Rearrangements were classified as productive when the CDR3 lacked stop codons and remained in frame with V and J, and all other rearrangements were classified as non-productive. CDR3 was defined by IMGT convention, running from the second conserved V-encoded cysteine to the conserved J-encoded phenylalanine. The earlier analysis of about 610 of the donors excluded any sequence lacking an unambiguous match to a single V gene segment. In an earlier analysis of roughly 600 of the donors, a V segment was called functional when productive rearrangements were above 56.7%, and segregating when the standard deviation between donors exceeded 5%. A statistical classification framework was developed to diagnose cytomegalovirus status using the catalog of TCR beta chain sequences. V and J gene assignment, in a later analysis, came from comparing TCR nucleotide sequences with IMGT/GENE-DB human TR gene sequences. The TCRdist pipeline was used in a later analysis to assign CDR3 sequences and most-parsimonious VDJ recombination scenarios. In a later analysis, each TCR beta chain was defined by its CDR3 amino acid sequence together with its V-gene family, and reads lacking a unique V-gene family were excluded. As a way to deal with suspected cross-contamination and a sequencing artifact, a later analysis dropped under 600 nucleotide sequences that were highly shared and had low generation probability. In a later analysis, a clonal expansion index for each public chain was calculated from normalized within-repertoire ranks of inferred template counts. Generation probabilities in a later analysis came from a VDJ recombination model fitted to out-of-frame rearrangements, and those results were checked against IGoR. Hypergeometric tests were used in a later analysis to score TCR-TCR, TCR-HLA and TCR-CMV co-occurrence, with a repertoire-size bias correction applied to the TCR pairs. In a later analysis, false discovery rates were estimated by permuting HLA or CMV assignments 20 times. In a later analysis, co-occurring TCRs were grouped using DBSCAN, with TCRdist sequence similarity added in when clustering inside HLA-allele-positive subsets. Repertoires with fewer than 30,000 or more than 120,000 public chains, plus five repertoires with anomalous nucleotide sharing, were excluded from co-occurrence clustering. The immuneACCESS repertoire file appears here via TCRdb, limited to in-frame rearrangements. These files lack a portion of the clones; in checked studies, under half of the deficit traces to unresolved V genes, and the cause of the others is not known. V and J calls and clone size are copied from that table; D and trimming were computed from the DNA. This sample lists about 200,000 clones; 80% to 85% were detected once. The ten largest clonotypes hold around 6% of the sample.

In total, fewer than 750 healthy bone marrow donors made up the cohort. At the time of sampling, every cohort member was nominally healthy, though immune exposures that went unrecorded were likely present. The donor tested CMV seropositive, placing the donor among the approximately 290 seropositive members of the cohort. Each donor provided a peripheral blood sample, and peripheral blood mononuclear cells were used for TCR beta sequencing. Genomic DNA was extracted from the blood cell samples with the Qiagen DNeasy Blood Extraction Kit. From its cysteine to its phenylalanine, the CDR3 spans 16 amino acids. Only the CDR3 DNA stays, 48 bases, in frame from base 1.

The receptor chain draws on TRBV12-2 and TRBJ1-4; TRBD1, as called in the table, went unchecked against the DNA. TRBV12-2 is termed a pseudogene. The TCR was taken from a woman aged 50 to 60 in good health and CMV-seropositive. Sequenced sample: PBMCs. CDR3 reads: CASRPYMGPVNEKLFF. The DNA sequence reads TGTGCAAGTCGCCCTTATATGGGGCCCGTGAATGAAAAACTGTTTTTT.